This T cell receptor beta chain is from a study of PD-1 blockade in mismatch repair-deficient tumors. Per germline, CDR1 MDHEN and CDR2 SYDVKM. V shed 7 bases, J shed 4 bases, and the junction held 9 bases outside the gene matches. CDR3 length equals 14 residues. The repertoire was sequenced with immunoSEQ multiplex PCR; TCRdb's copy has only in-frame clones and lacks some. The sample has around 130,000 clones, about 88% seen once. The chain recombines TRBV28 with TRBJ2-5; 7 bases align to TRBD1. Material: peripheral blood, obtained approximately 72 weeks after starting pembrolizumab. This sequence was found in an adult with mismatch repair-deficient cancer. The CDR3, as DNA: TGTGCCAGCACTGAGCCAGGGGGAGTAGAGACCCAGTACTTC. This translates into CASTEPGGVETQYF.